The present T cell receptor (beta chain) was sequenced within a study of blood T cell repertoires in COVID-19. Study information: Samples taken during acute and convalescent COVID-19 were collected in the United States, Italy and Spain. PBMCs, B-cell-depleted T cells, or T cells were the source of the cDNA or gDNA that made up the material.

After removal of 6 bases from V and 12 bases from J, the junction contained 15 bases not matched to a gene. The CDR3 is made up of 14 amino acids. Germline V gives CDR1 MNHEY, CDR2 SMNVEV (reference sequence). The data were produced by immunoSEQ multiplex PCR, yet TCRdb's version contains in-frame clones alone and is incomplete. The sample has roughly 340,000 clones; 87% are singletons. The rearrangement uses TRBV27 and TRBJ2-7; 9 positions match TRBD2. The clonotype was recovered from a woman in her 50s with COVID-19, enrolled during active disease. Sample: peripheral blood. DNA of the CDR3: TGTGCCAGCAGCCCATTCAGCTTAGCGGGGGATCCGTACTTC. Translated, it gives CASSPFSLAGDPYF.